These T cell receptor beta chains were read from a single sample in a study of breast tumors, draining lymph nodes, adjacent tissues. One entry per CDR3 protein results from TCRdb running MiXCR on the multiplex PCR reads. Among around 250,000 distinct CDR3 sequences listed, less than 40% were seen once. The sample comprised axillary lymph node tissue. Receptors originate from a female donor with breast cancer. Some clones in this sample may be carry-over from other donors' samples. Each CDR3 is given with its conserved first and last residue. The order of the fields is J gene, clone size, V gene, D gene, CDR3 protein, CDR3 DNA. D genes are given only for firm matches. Only part of the rows carry a size: once, few, many, or a class if the clone is expanded.

>TRBJ1-5|NA|TRBV7-2|NA
CSSSLGRADNQPQHF
TGTTCCAGTAGCCTGGGACGGGCGGACAATCAGCCCCAGCATTTT
>TRBJ2-3|NA|TRBV24-1|TRBD2
CATSERTSGGGDTQYF
TGTGCCACCAGTGAACGGACTAGCGGGGGGGGAGATACGCAGTATTTT
>TRBJ1-2|many|TRBV2|TRBD1
CASSSRDRGNAVNYGYTF
TGTGCCAGCAGTTCACGGGACAGGGGGAACGCTGTGAACTATGGCTACACCTTC
>TRBJ2-1|many|TRBV24-1|TRBD2
CATSDPLAGGRDEQFF
TGTGCCACCAGTGACCCTCTAGCGGGAGGCAGGGATGAGCAGTTCTTC
>TRBJ2-1|many|TRBV20-1|NA
CSANFSEVSSSSYNEQFF
TGCAGTGCTAATTTTTCTGAGGTGTCATCAAGCTCCTACAATGAGCAGTTCTTC
>TRBJ2-7|many|TRBV15|NA
CATSLGDKSYEQYF
TGTGCCACCAGTTTAGGGGACAAATCCTACGAGCAGTACTTC
>TRBJ2-7|many|TRBV6-1|NA
CASSATAGYEQYF
TGTGCCAGCAGTGCTACGGCAGGCTACGAGCAGTACTTC
>TRBJ2-5|many|TRBV4-3|NA
CASSQEGPETQYF
TGCGCCAGCAGCCAAGAAGGCCCTGAGACCCAGTACTTC
>TRBJ2-1|NA|TRBV14|NA
CASSPSGPVGEQFF
TGTGCCAGCAGCCCCTCCGGGCCGGTCGGTGAGCAGTTCTTC
>TRBJ1-2|many|TRBV20-1|NA
CSARDAKPNYGYTF
TGCAGTGCTAGAGATGCCAAACCTAACTATGGCTACACCTTC
>TRBJ2-6|many|TRBV2|TRBD1
CASSERTPGQGAGANVLTF
TGTGCCAGCAGTGAAAGGACGCCGGGACAGGGGGCTGGGGCCAACGTCCTGACTTTC
>TRBJ1-2|many|TRBV4-3|TRBD1
CASSQDVGTGNGAYGYTF
TGCGCCAGCAGCCAAGATGTTGGGACAGGAAACGGGGCCTATGGCTACACCTTC
>TRBJ2-1|many|TRBV6-5|TRBD1
CASSYTPGTGPNEQFF
TGTGCCAGCAGTTACACTCCCGGGACAGGGCCAAATGAGCAGTTCTTC
>TRBJ2-3|many|TRBV7-3|NA
CASSLMAGINTDTQYF
TGTGCCAGCAGCTTAATGGCAGGGATTAACACAGATACGCAGTATTTT
>TRBJ1-1|NA|TRBV20-1|NA
CSARGGVIGEAFF
TGCAGTGCTAGAGGCGGGGTAATTGGTGAAGCTTTCTTT
>TRBJ2-6|many|TRBV30|NA
CAWSVQSSGANVLTF
TGTGCCTGGAGTGTACAGAGCTCTGGGGCCAACGTCCTGACTTTC
>TRBJ1-2|NA|TRBV28|NA
CASSLIKGYGYTF
TGTGCCAGCAGTCTCATCAAAGGATATGGCTACACCTTC
>TRBJ1-2|many|TRBV7-2|TRBD1
CASISPGQGAGYGYTF
TGTGCCAGCATCTCACCGGGACAGGGCGCGGGCTATGGCTACACCTTC
>TRBJ1-3|NA|TRBV6-5|NA
CASSHRAPGGNTIYF
TGTGCCAGCAGTCACCGTGCCCCCGGGGGGAACACCATATATTTT
>TRBJ1-3|NA|TRBV7-8|NA
CASSAGTTPGNTIYF
TGTGCCAGCAGCGCTGGGACAACTCCTGGAAACACCATATATTTT
>TRBJ2-1|many|TRBV24-1|NA
CATSDSGTEQFF
TGTGCCACCAGTGACTCCGGGACCGAGCAGTTCTTC
>TRBJ2-1|many|TRBV19|TRBD1
CASSDRANEQFF
TGTGCCAGTAGTGACAGGGCCAATGAGCAGTTCTTC
>TRBJ1-2|many|TRBV27|TRBD1
CASSLQRDRAGYTF
TGTGCCAGCAGTCTCCAAAGGGACAGGGCTGGCTACACCTTC
>TRBJ2-2|NA|TRBV11-2|TRBD1
CASSLPPGGRRNTGELFF
TGTGCCAGCAGCTTACCGCCAGGGGGCCGGAGGAACACCGGGGAGCTGTTTTTT
>TRBJ2-5|many|TRBV20-1|NA
CSARTGRTQETQYF
TGCAGTGCTAGAACTGGGCGGACCCAAGAGACCCAGTACTTC
>TRBJ2-1|NA|TRBV12-3/TRBV12-4|NA
CASRPTGANRANEQFF
TGTGCCAGCAGACCCACCGGCGCGAACAGGGCCAATGAGCAGTTCTTC
>TRBJ1-4|many|TRBV19|TRBD1
CASSVQGQGNEKLFF
TGTGCCAGTAGTGTACAGGGACAGGGGAACGAAAAACTGTTTTTT
>TRBJ1-2|many|TRBV5-1|NA
CASSYKRHYGYTF
TGCGCCAGCAGCTATAAGCGACACTATGGCTACACCTTC
>TRBJ1-2|NA|TRBV2|NA
CASSGSGIYGYTF
TGTGCCAGCAGTGGGTCAGGGATCTATGGCTACACCTTC
>TRBJ2-2|many|TRBV4-1|TRBD1
CASRPGQSRTGELFF
TGCGCCAGCAGGCCGGGACAGAGCCGAACCGGGGAGCTGTTTTTT
>TRBJ2-3|many|TRBV6-5|TRBD2
CASSTPSGRTDTQYF
TGTGCCAGCAGTACACCTAGCGGGAGAACAGATACGCAGTATTTT
>TRBJ1-5|NA|TRBV19|TRBD1
CASSFPAGTGGTLGQPQHF
TGTGCCAGTAGTTTTCCCGCCGGGACAGGGGGGACCCTAGGGCAGCCCCAGCATTTT
>TRBJ2-5|NA|TRBV11-2|NA
CASSFGTALETQYF
TGTGCCAGCAGCTTCGGGACTGCCCTGGAGACCCAGTACTTC
>TRBJ2-7|few|TRBV19|TRBD1
CASSPQGADEQYF
TGTGCCAGTAGTCCCCAGGGGGCTGACGAGCAGTACTTC
>TRBJ2-5|many|TRBV20-1|NA
CSVWSGSGQETQYF
TGCAGTGTCTGGTCTGGAAGCGGCCAAGAGACCCAGTACTTC
>TRBJ1-3|many|TRBV6-5|NA
CASSGTGFSGNTIYF
TGTGCCAGCAGTGGAACAGGGTTTTCTGGAAACACCATATATTTT
>TRBJ2-7|many|TRBV20-1|TRBD1
CSAIDRGNYEQYF
TGCAGTGCAATAGACAGGGGAAACTACGAGCAGTACTTC
>TRBJ1-4|many|TRBV12-3/TRBV12-4|NA
CASRPSIGGAGEKLFF
TGTGCCAGCAGACCCTCTATTGGGGGCGCGGGAGAAAAACTGTTTTTT
>TRBJ1-3|many|TRBV2|NA
CASSLTVLSGNTIYF
TGTGCCAGCAGCCTGACGGTTCTCTCTGGAAACACCATATATTTT
>TRBJ2-3|NA|TRBV10-3|TRBD1
CAISGETGASDTQYF
TGTGCCATCAGTGGAGAGACAGGGGCTTCAGATACGCAGTATTTT
>TRBJ2-5|many|TRBV20-1|NA
CSAETGLASAGAKTQYF
TGCAGTGCTGAGACGGGGTTGGCTAGCGCGGGGGCGAAGACCCAGTACTTC
>TRBJ1-2|many|TRBV6-1|NA
CASTTETDVYGYTF
TGTGCCAGCACTACCGAGACAGACGTCTATGGCTACACCTTC
>TRBJ2-5|many|TRBV11-2|NA
CASSRSETQYF
TGTGCCAGCAGCAGGTCGGAGACCCAGTACTTC
>TRBJ1-4|NA|TRBV5-1|TRBD1
CASSSKKTGEKLFF
TGCGCCAGCAGCTCTAAGAAGACAGGGGAAAAACTGTTTTTT
>TRBJ1-6|once|TRBV20-1|TRBD1
CSARDDRGYNSPLHF
TGCAGTGCTAGAGATGACAGGGGTTATAATTCACCCCTCCACTTT
>TRBJ1-4|many|TRBV4-1|NA
CASSQDLLIGEKLFF
TGCGCCAGCAGCCAAGATTTGCTAATAGGTGAAAAACTGTTTTTT
>TRBJ2-7|NA|TRBV19|NA
CASSILAGTSGGSGEQYF
NA
>TRBJ2-3|NA|TRBV5-1|TRBD1
CASSLHGTGYTDTQYF
TGCGCCAGCAGCTTGCACGGGACAGGGTACACAGATACGCAGTATTTT
>TRBJ2-1|once|TRBV7-9|TRBD2
CASSLGTSGGFNEQFF
TGTGCCAGCAGCTTAGGTACTAGCGGGGGGTTCAATGAGCAGTTCTTC